The sample holds a few counts of the clone carrying this T cell receptor beta chain. This sample is drawn from a study of blood T cell repertoires in COVID-19. Study context: Specimens from acute and convalescent COVID-19 originated in the United States, Italy and Spain. Nucleic acid was either cDNA or gDNA, and it came from T cells, B-cell-depleted T cells, or PBMCs.

Per the original methods: Reference gene primer amplification gave nucleated cell count estimates. Clones were sequenced by immunoSEQ multiplex PCR, and TCRdb holds only the in-frame ones, with some missing. That table is the source of V, J and clone size, and D and trimming were worked out from the DNA. The table shows some 180,000 clones, with more than 80% occurring only once. The junction had 14 bases not matched to a gene; V was cut back by 10 bases and J by 4 bases. Per germline, CDR1 MNHEY and CDR2 SMNVEV (reference sequence). The CDR3 covers 16 residues. The chain couples TRBV27 to TRBJ2-3, with 10 bases matching TRBD1. Input material: peripheral blood. The receptor was isolated from a woman between 55 and 75 years old with acute or convalescent COVID-19. The CDR3 protein is CAIHLAGDRGPDTQYF. The CDR3 bases are TGTGCCATACATCTAGCCGGGGACAGGGGCCCAGATACGCAGTATTTT.